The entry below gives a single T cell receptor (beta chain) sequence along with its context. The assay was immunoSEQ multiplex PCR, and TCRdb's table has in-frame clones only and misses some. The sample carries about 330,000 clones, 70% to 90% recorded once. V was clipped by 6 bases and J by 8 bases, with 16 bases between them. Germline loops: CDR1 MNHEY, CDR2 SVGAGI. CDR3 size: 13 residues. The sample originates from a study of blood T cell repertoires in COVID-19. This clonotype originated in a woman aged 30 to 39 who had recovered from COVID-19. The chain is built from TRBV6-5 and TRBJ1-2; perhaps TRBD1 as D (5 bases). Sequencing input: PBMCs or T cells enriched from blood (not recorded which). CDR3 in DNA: TGTGCCAGCAGCTGGGGCCCAACAGGCGGCTACACCTTC. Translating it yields CASSWGPTGGYTF.